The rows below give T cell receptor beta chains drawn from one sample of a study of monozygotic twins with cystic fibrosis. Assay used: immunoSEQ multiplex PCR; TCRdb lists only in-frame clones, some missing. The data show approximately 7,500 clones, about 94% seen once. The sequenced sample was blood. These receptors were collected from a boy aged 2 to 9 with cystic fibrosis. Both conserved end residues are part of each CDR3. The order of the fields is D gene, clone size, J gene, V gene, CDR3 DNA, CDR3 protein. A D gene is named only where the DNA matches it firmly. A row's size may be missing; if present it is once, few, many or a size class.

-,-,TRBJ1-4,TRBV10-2,TGCGCCAGCAGTGACGTCCAGGATGAAAAACTGTTTTTT,CASSDVQDEKLFF
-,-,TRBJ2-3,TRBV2,TGTGCCAGCAGCCCCACAGATACGCAGTATTTT,CASSPTDTQYF
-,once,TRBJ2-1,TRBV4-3,TGCGCCAGCAGCCAAGCCCTAGAAGGCTACAATGAGCAGTTCTTC,CASSQALEGYNEQFF
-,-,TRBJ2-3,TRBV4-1,TGCGCCAGCAGCCTCCAGTCCGGGGATACGCAGTATTTT,CASSLQSGDTQYF
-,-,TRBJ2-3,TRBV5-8,TGTGCCAGCAGATTTTATGGGACACAACAACCAGATACGCAGTATTTT,CASRFYGTQQPDTQYF
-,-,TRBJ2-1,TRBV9,TGTGCCAGCAGCGTAGGGGAACACAATGAGCAGTTCTTC,CASSVGEHNEQFF
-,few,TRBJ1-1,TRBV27,TGTGCCAGCAGTTTATCGGACCTGGGGTTCGGCACTGAAGCTTTCTTT,CASSLSDLGFGTEAFF
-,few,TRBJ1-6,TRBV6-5,TGTGCCAGCGGTTCACCCCTCCACTTT,CASGSPLHF
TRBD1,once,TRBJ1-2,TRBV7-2,TGTGCCAGCAGCTCTCCGGGACAGGGGGACTATGGCTACACCTTC,CASSSPGQGDYGYTF
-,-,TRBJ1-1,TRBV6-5,TGTGCCAGCAGTGAGACAGCCATGAACACTGAAGCTTTCTTT,CASSETAMNTEAFF
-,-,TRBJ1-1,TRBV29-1,TGCAGCGTCGAGGGGGTCCCGGCCGCAGCGAACACTGAAGCTTTCTTT,CSVEGVPAAANTEAFF
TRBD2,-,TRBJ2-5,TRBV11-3,TGTGCCAGCAGCTCCTTCCTAGCGGGGAAGGAAGAGACCCAGTACTTC,CASSSFLAGKEETQYF
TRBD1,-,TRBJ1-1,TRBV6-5,TGTGCCAGCAGAGACAGGGGTACTGAAGCTTTCTTT,CASRDRGTEAFF
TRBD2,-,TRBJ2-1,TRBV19,TGTGCCAGTAGTATTTTTAGTTCATCTAGCGGGGTGGTTGCCACCTCCTACAATGAGCAGTTCTTC,CASSIFSSSSGVVATSYNEQFF
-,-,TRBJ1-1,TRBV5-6,TGTGCCAGCAGCTTCACAGGTTTTGCTGAAGCTTTCTTT,CASSFTGFAEAFF
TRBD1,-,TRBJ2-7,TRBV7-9,TGTGCCAGCAGCTTAAGATCGGCAGGGGGAACCTACGAGCAGTACTTC,CASSLRSAGGTYEQYF
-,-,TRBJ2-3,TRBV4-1,TGCGCCAGCAGCCAAGTGGGGGCTAGCACAGATACGCAGTATTTT,CASSQVGASTDTQYF